These T cell receptor beta chains were read from a single sample in a study of blood T cell repertoires in COVID-19. Assay used: immunoSEQ multiplex PCR; TCRdb lists only in-frame clones, some missing. The repertoire holds about 98,000 clones, roughly 86% seen once, with about 9.4% in the top ten. Sequenced sample: peripheral blood. The origin of the receptors is a man between 45 and 60 years old with acute or convalescent COVID-19. Both conserved end residues are part of each CDR3. Fields, in order: V gene, D gene, J gene, clone size, CDR3 DNA, CDR3 protein. The D gene is left open where the match is weak. Clone size is shown for a subset of rows, as once, few, many or a class of expanded clone.

TRBV5-1	NA	TRBJ1-3	NA	TGCGCCAGCAGCTCAACAGGCGTCTCTGGAAACACCATATATTTT	CASSSTGVSGNTIYF
TRBV19	TRBD1	TRBJ1-2	NA	TGTGCCAGTAGTCGCGACAGGGGGCCCTATGGCTACACCTTC	CASSRDRGPYGYTF
TRBV25-1	NA	TRBJ1-2	NA	TGTGCCAGCAGTGCCATTAACTATGGCTACACCTTC	CASSAINYGYTF
TRBV27	NA	TRBJ2-7	NA	TGTGCCAGCAGTTCACTAGACAGGACCTACGAGCAGTACTTC	CASSSLDRTYEQYF
TRBV2	NA	TRBJ1-2	NA	TGTGCCAGCAGTGTAGGCGGTTTGGGCTACACCTTC	CASSVGGLGYTF
TRBV6-6	TRBD2	TRBJ2-1	NA	TGTGCCAGCAGTTACTCGAGCAGCGGGATTGAGCAGTTCTTC	CASSYSSSGIEQFF
TRBV19	NA	TRBJ2-7	medium-sized	TGTGCCAGTAGTACGGACCAGGGCGGACACTACGAGCAGTACTTC	CASSTDQGGHYEQYF
TRBV6-6	NA	TRBJ2-1	NA	TGTGCCAGCAGGTCCGGGACATACAATGAGCAGTTCTTC	CASRSGTYNEQFF
TRBV16	NA	TRBJ1-2	NA	TGTGCCAGCAACCCACTACGGACAGTCACTAACTATGGCTACACCTTC	CASNPLRTVTNYGYTF
TRBV7-3	TRBD2	TRBJ2-1	NA	TGTGCCAGCAGCCCCAATATAATGGGAGGGAGGAGCGGGGAGCAGTTCTTC	CASSPNIMGGRSGEQFF
TRBV10-1	NA	TRBJ1-5	NA	TGCGCCAGCAGTGATAATACGGGGGGAATATTTCCCCAGCATTTT	CASSDNTGGIFPQHF
TRBV18	TRBD1	TRBJ1-1	NA	TGTGCCAGCTCGCTCGGACAGGGGAACACTGAAGCTTTCTTT	CASSLGQGNTEAFF
TRBV6-4	NA	TRBJ2-1	NA	TGTGCCAGCAGTGAGCGGGGCTCCTACAATGAGCAGTTCTTC	CASSERGSYNEQFF
TRBV3-1/TRBV3-2	NA	TRBJ1-6	few	TGTGCCAGCCTGGACAGTACGGGGGGATATTCACCCCTCCACTTT	CASLDSTGGYSPLHF
TRBV7-8	TRBD2	TRBJ2-1	NA	TGTGCCAGCAGTTCCCTAGCGGGAAACTCATACAATGAGCAGTTCTTC	CASSSLAGNSYNEQFF
TRBV19	TRBD1	TRBJ1-1	NA	TGTGCCAGTAGTGCCGGACAGGGGAGGGTCACTGAAGCTTTCTTT	CASSAGQGRVTEAFF
TRBV5-6	TRBD1	TRBJ2-2	NA	TGTGCCAGCAGGACAGGGGGCGTCACCACCGGGGAGCTGTTTTTT	CASRTGGVTTGELFF
TRBV5-4	NA	TRBJ2-2	NA	TGTGCCAGCAGTTCCCGCACCGGGGAGCTGTTTTTT	CASSSRTGELFF
TRBV3-1/TRBV3-2	TRBD1	TRBJ2-5	NA	TGTGCCAGCAGCAAAGAGGACAGGGTGGTAGGGACCCAGTACTTC	CASSKEDRVVGTQYF
TRBV6-6	NA	TRBJ2-7	NA	TGTGCCAGCAGTTACGAGGACGAGCAGTACTTC	CASSYEDEQYF
TRBV6-5	NA	TRBJ2-7	NA	TGTGCCAGCAGTTACTCGAGGAGCGGCCTCTACGAGCAGTACTTC	CASSYSRSGLYEQYF
TRBV5-1	NA	TRBJ1-4	once	TGCGCCAGCAGCTTTGAAAAGGGGGTATATGAAAAACTGTTTTTT	CASSFEKGVYEKLFF
TRBV6-5	NA	TRBJ1-6	NA	TGTGCCAGCAGTTACTCAGGAGGGAGTTCACCCCTCCACTTT	CASSYSGGSSPLHF
TRBV5-1	TRBD1	TRBJ2-7	NA	TGCGCCAGCAGTCCTACGGGACAGGGATCCTACGAGCAGTACTTC	CASSPTGQGSYEQYF
TRBV9	NA	TRBJ2-2	NA	TGTGCCAGCAGCGTGCTAATGGACACCGGGGAGCTGTTTTTT	CASSVLMDTGELFF
TRBV4-1	TRBD2	TRBJ2-2	once	TGCGCCAGCAGCCAAGAACCCCCCGGGCAGACTAGCGGGATGACCGGGGAGCTGTTTTTT	CASSQEPPGQTSGMTGELFF
TRBV7-9	NA	TRBJ2-7	NA	TGTGCCAGCAGCTTTGGTTCGGAGCGATACTACGAGCAGTACTTC	CASSFGSERYYEQYF
TRBV10-3	NA	TRBJ1-4	NA	TGTGCCATCAGTGAGACAGGGCTTAGTAATGAAAAACTGTTTTTT	CAISETGLSNEKLFF
TRBV6-2/TRBV6-3	NA	TRBJ1-2	NA	TGTGCCAGCAGTTACTCCAGGGTAGCGGGGAGTTATGGCTACACCTTC	CASSYSRVAGSYGYTF
TRBV6-5	NA	TRBJ1-2	once	TGTGCCAGCAGTTACGGCAGGGAGGGGTATGGCTACACCTTC	CASSYGREGYGYTF
TRBV5-4	NA	TRBJ1-1	once	TGTGCCAGCACCCTCGGACAGCCGAACACTGAAGCTTTCTTT	CASTLGQPNTEAFF
TRBV5-4	TRBD1	TRBJ1-2	NA	TGTGCCAGCAGCTTGGCCGGGACAGGGGGCCGTGATGGCTACACCTTC	CASSLAGTGGRDGYTF
TRBV12-5	TRBD1	TRBJ1-5	once	TGTGCTAGTGGTCAGCTACTTGGACAGGGGACGGTGAGCAATCAGCCCCAGCATTTT	CASGQLLGQGTVSNQPQHF
TRBV11-3	NA	TRBJ2-3	NA	TGTGCCAGCAGCGACGGCGGGAGCACAGATACGCAGTATTTT	CASSDGGSTDTQYF
TRBV14	NA	TRBJ2-3	NA	TGTGCCAGCAGCCAAGATTCTGTGGGGCTAGATACGCAGTATTTT	CASSQDSVGLDTQYF
TRBV9	NA	TRBJ2-1	NA	TGTGCCAGCAGCGTAGGGGCACCCTACAATGAGCAGTTCTTC	CASSVGAPYNEQFF
TRBV19	TRBD2	TRBJ2-1	NA	TGTGCCAGTAGTCGCCGGACTAGCGTCGGATACAATGAGCAGTTCTTC	CASSRRTSVGYNEQFF
TRBV10-2	TRBD2	TRBJ2-3	NA	TGCGCCAGCAGTGTGACTAGCGGGAGGGCTCGGGATACGCAGTATTTT	CASSVTSGRARDTQYF
TRBV15	TRBD1	TRBJ2-2	NA	TGTGCCACCAGCAGACGAGCCGGGACAGGGCTAACCGGGGAGCTGTTTTTT	CATSRRAGTGLTGELFF
TRBV21-1	NA	TRBJ1-6	NA	TGTGCCAGCAGCACCTTAGGGACAGGGGATAATTCACCCCTCCACTTT	CASSTLGTGDNSPLHF
TRBV10-2	NA	TRBJ2-6	NA	TGCGCCAGCAGTGAAATCAGATCTGGGGCCAACGTCCTGACTTTC	CASSEIRSGANVLTF
TRBV18	NA	TRBJ2-5	NA	TGTGCCAGCTCCTCCAGCCCACAGGGCGAGACCCAGTACTTC	CASSSSPQGETQYF